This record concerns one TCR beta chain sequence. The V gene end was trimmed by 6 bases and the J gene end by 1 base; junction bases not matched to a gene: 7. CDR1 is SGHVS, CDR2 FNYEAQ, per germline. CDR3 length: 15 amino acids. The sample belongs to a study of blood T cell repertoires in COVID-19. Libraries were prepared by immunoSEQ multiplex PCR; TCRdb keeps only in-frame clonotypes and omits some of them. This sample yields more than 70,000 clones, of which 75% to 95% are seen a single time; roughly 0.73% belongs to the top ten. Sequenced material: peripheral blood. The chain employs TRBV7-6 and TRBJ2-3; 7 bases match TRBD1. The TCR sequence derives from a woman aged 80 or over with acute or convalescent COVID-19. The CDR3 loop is CASSYRQGGTDTQYF. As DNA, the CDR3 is TGTGCCAGCAGTTATCGACAGGGAGGCACAGATACGCAGTATTTT.